The entry below gives a single T cell receptor beta chain sequence along with its context. The entry originates in a study of blood T cell repertoires in COVID-19. V was clipped by 2 bases and J by 0 bases, with 12 bases between them. Germline CDR1 and CDR2: SEHNR and FQNEAQ (reference sequence). The CDR3 contains 16 residues. TCRdb's copy holds only in-frame clones and misses some; the assay was immunoSEQ multiplex PCR. The sample shows some 150,000 clones, approximately 87% of them seen only once. Sequenced sample: PBMCs or T cells enriched from blood (not recorded which). V usage is TRBV7-9 and J usage is TRBJ2-3, with a weak D call TRBD2 (6 bases). This clonotype originated in a woman aged 25 to 39 with acute COVID-19. The CDR3 region has the DNA TGTGCCAGCAGCTTACTAAGGGACTCTAGCACAGATACGCAGTATTTT. It yields the protein CASSLLRDSSTDTQYF.